This T cell receptor beta chain originates from a study of monozygotic twins with inflammatory bowel disease. Germline-derived CDR1 and CDR2 are SGHRS and YFSETQ. This CDR3 is 15 amino acids long. Following a re-call of the 5' RACE reads, TCRdb has one entry per CDR3 protein and lacks DNA. Its table records 440,000 or so distinct CDR3 sequences. Overall study findings and caveats: There was no way to distinguish the different T cell subtypes.

Researchers collected approximately 2.5 ml of blood per donor. Whole-blood RNA isolation (total RNA) proceeded without T cell sorting. As to this clonotype: What it binds is not known.

The chain couples TRBV5-1 to TRBJ2-1; TCRdb selects TRBD2, and the lack of DNA leaves this call unchecked. The sample comprised blood. The sequence came from a human donor with ulcerative colitis or Crohn's disease, or a healthy co-twin of an affected twin (not recorded which). The chain's CDR3 is CASFPGLAPYNEQFF.